This T cell receptor (beta chain) was obtained from a study of Ad26.COV2.S vaccination and SARS-CoV-2 variants. At the level of the study: As a participant in COV1001, the donor was in the Ad26.COV2.S trial arm.

Stated treatment: some 19 received Ad26.COV2.S at low or high dose, single or two shots; 5 received placebo; per-sample allocation not given. At day 63 after the first vaccine or placebo injection, samples were drawn. Within Boston, the person who donated was an adult of 18-55 years. Repertoires were generated with immunoSEQ multiplex PCR, while TCRdb's copy carries only in-frame clones and drops some. In the table there are under 550,000 clones, more than 75% of which are singletons. On this clone itself: Its antigen is unknown.

Whole-study findings and limits: Measurements of TCR breadth and depth may have given underestimates of the total T cell responses. There was reportedly substantial breadth in spike-specific CD8+ and CD4+ T cell responses after vaccination.

Germline loops: CDR1 SEHNR, CDR2 FQNEAQ (reference sequence). Trimming stripped 7 bases from V and 8 bases from J, with 15 bases between. CDR3 size: 12 residues. Material: peripheral blood, obtained in a trial of Ad26.COV2.S vaccine versus placebo. This receptor was taken from a person aged 18-65 years who received the Ad26.COV2.S COVID-19 vaccine or a placebo. The chain employs TRBV7-9 and TRBJ2-7; D might be TRBD1 or TRBD2, each matching 5 bases. CDR3 bases: TGTGCCAGCACCCAGACGAGGGGACAGCAGTACTTC. It encodes CASTQTRGQQYF.